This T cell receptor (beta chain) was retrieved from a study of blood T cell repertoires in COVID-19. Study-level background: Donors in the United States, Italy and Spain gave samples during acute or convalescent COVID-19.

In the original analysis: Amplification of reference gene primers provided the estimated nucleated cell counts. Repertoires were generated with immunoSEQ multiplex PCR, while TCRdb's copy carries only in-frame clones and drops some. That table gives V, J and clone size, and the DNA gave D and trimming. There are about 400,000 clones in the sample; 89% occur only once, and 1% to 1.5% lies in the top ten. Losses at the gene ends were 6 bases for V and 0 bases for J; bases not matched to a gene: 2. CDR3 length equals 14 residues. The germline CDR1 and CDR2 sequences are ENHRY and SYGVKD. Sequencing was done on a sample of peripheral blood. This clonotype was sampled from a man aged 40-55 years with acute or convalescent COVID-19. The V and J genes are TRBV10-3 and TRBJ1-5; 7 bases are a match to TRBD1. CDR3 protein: CAIRGDSSNQPQHF. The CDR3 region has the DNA TGTGCCATCAGGGGGGACAGTAGCAATCAGCCCCAGCATTTT.